The rows below give T cell receptor beta chains drawn from one sample of a study of blood T cell repertoires in COVID-19. Assay: immunoSEQ multiplex PCR; the TCRdb copy retains only in-frame clones and omits some. The sample shows 200,000 or so clones, just over 85% of them seen only once. The sequenced sample consisted of PBMCs or T cells enriched from blood (not recorded which). The receptors originated from a woman aged 40 to 55 with acute COVID-19. Each CDR3 is given with its conserved first and last residue. Fields, in order: V gene, J gene, clone size, D gene, CDR3 protein, CDR3 DNA. A D gene is named only where the DNA matches it firmly. Clone size is given for some rows only: seen once, a few or many times, or a class if the clone is expanded.

TRBV29-1	TRBJ1-2	few	-	CSAKTELYGYTF	TGCAGCGCTAAAACGGAGCTCTATGGCTACACCTTC
TRBV27	TRBJ1-6	-	TRBD1	CASSFILSGGINDSPLHF	TGTGCCAGCAGTTTTATCTTATCAGGGGGGATAAACGATTCACCCCTCCACTTT
TRBV19	TRBJ1-5	once	-	CASSGQVGWRGNQPQHF	TGTGCCAGTAGTGGGCAGGTGGGGTGGAGGGGCAATCAGCCCCAGCATTTT
TRBV6-5	TRBJ2-2	-	TRBD1	CASSYGGQGYPGELFF	TGTGCCAGCAGTTACGGCGGACAGGGGTATCCCGGGGAGCTGTTTTTT
TRBV14	TRBJ2-2	-	TRBD2	CASSQGGGAATTGELFF	TGTGCCAGCAGCCAAGGCGGGGGGGCAGCGACCACCGGGGAGCTGTTTTTT
TRBV4-3	TRBJ2-5	-	-	CASSQDFFSGQETQYF	TGCGCCAGCAGCCAAGACTTTTTTTCAGGTCAAGAGACCCAGTACTTC
TRBV6-2/TRBV6-3	TRBJ1-5	-	-	CASSYYGRGLSNQPQHF	TGTGCCAGCAGTTACTACGGACGGGGATTAAGCAATCAGCCCCAGCATTTT
TRBV12-3/TRBV12-4	TRBJ1-1	-	TRBD1	CASSYRGPEAFF	TGTGCCAGCAGTTACAGGGGCCCTGAAGCTTTCTTT
TRBV19	TRBJ1-2	-	TRBD1	CASSISGQGPTSNYGYTF	TGTGCCAGTAGTATTTCGGGACAGGGACCTACCTCTAACTATGGCTACACCTTC
TRBV9	TRBJ2-3	-	TRBD2	CASSVWGTSGGSTDTQYF	TGTGCCAGCAGCGTGTGGGGGACTAGCGGGGGTAGCACAGATACGCAGTATTTT
TRBV6-5	TRBJ1-3	-	-	CASSFTFDPGNTIYF	TGTGCCAGCAGTTTCACTTTCGATCCTGGAAACACCATATATTTT
TRBV7-3	TRBJ1-6	-	-	CASSPGHSGNSPLHF	TGTGCCAGCAGCCCAGGACACTCCGGGAATTCACCCCTCCACTTT
TRBV7-3	TRBJ1-1	-	-	CASSLTSRRGGWETEAFF	TGTGCCAGCAGCTTAACGAGCCGGAGGGGCGGATGGGAAACTGAAGCTTTCTTT
TRBV15	TRBJ2-2	once	TRBD2	CATSRGTSGGAGFDRTGELFF	TGTGCCACCAGCAGAGGGACTAGCGGGGGGGCCGGATTCGATCGGACCGGGGAGCTGTTTTTT